The 28 T cell receptor beta chains listed next were all sequenced from one sample in a study of monozygotic twins with inflammatory bowel disease. TCRdb reanalyzed the 5' RACE reads and collapses them to one entry per CDR3 protein, without DNA. In all, the sample yields some 400,000 distinct CDR3 sequences. Specimen: blood. All receptors derive from a human donor with ulcerative colitis or Crohn's disease, or a healthy co-twin of an affected twin (not recorded which).

The V and J genes are TRBV7-2 and TRBJ1-1. This CDR3 spans 16 amino acids. Per the germline V gene, CDR1 is SGHTA and CDR2 is FQGNSA. This CDR3 is CASSLRRGSSGTEAFF.

The chain joins TRBV19 to TRBJ2-1; TCRdb selects TRBD2, and the lack of DNA leaves this call unchecked. The germline CDR1 and CDR2 sequences are LNHDA and SQIVND (reference sequence). The CDR3 sequence is 14 residues long. The CDR3 loop is CASSPLEGPNEQFF.

The CDR3 region is CASTQERNTEAFF. The chain is built from TRBV5-1 and TRBJ1-1. CDR3 size: 13 residues. Germline V gene data show CDR1 as SGHRS and CDR2 as YFSETQ.

The chain has TRBV11-3 and TRBJ2-2; with no DNA, the TCRdb D assignment of TRBD1 cannot be verified. The germline V gene has CDR1 SGHNT and CDR2 YENEEA. The CDR3 has 17 amino acids. CDR3: CASTPGTGVPDTGELFF.

The rearrangement links TRBV2 to TRBJ1-6; the D call from TCRdb, TRBD1, cannot be confirmed without DNA. Per the germline V gene, CDR1 is SNHLY and CDR2 is FYNNEI. The CDR3 length is 14 residues. The CDR3 is CASSDREPSSPLHF.

The chain couples TRBV19 to TRBJ2-1; the D call of TRBD2 rests on TCRdb alone, since no DNA is present to check it. The CDR3 runs 15 residues. Germline assignment: CDR1 LNHDA and CDR2 SQIVND (reference sequence). This CDR3 reads CASSKAGGAYNEQFF.

This chain joins TRBV2 and TRBJ1-5; checking the TCRdb D call of TRBD1 is not possible without DNA. Germline CDR1 SNHLY, CDR2 FYNNEI. The CDR3 has 16 amino acids. The CDR3 sequence: CASTPGAGAVNQPQHF. The full variable domain, completed using reference TRBV2 and TRBJ1-5, is EPEVTQTPSHQVTQMGQEVILRCVPISNHLYFYWYRQILGQKVEFLVSFYNNEISEKSEIFDDQFSVERPDGSNFTLKIRSTKLEDSAMYFCASTPGAGAVNQPQHFGDGTRLSIL.

The rearrangement links TRBV29-1 to TRBJ1-5; TCRdb's assignment of TRBD1 cannot be checked, as there is no DNA. The CDR3 is made up of 15 amino acids. The germline gives CDR1 SQVTM, CDR2 ANQGSEA. The CDR3: CSVGQGIGANQPQHF.

The J gene is TRBJ1-1, the V gene TRBV9. CDR1 and CDR2 (germline): SGDLS, YYNGEE. This CDR3 contains 15 residues. The CDR3 sequence is CASSVVGRDGTEAFF.

V and J are TRBV5-1 and TRBJ2-3; TCRdb proposes TRBD1, but this gene call is untestable without DNA. Germline V gives CDR1 SGHRS, CDR2 YFSETQ. The CDR3 runs 14 residues. The CDR3 here is CASSLAGLGDTQYF. Combining the CDR3 with reference TRBV5-1 and TRBJ2-3 gives the whole variable domain KAGVTQTPRYLIKTRGQQVTLSCSPISGHRSVSWYQQTPGQGLQFLFEYFSETQRNKGNFPGRFSGRQFSNSRSEMNVSTLELGDSALYLCASSLAGLGDTQYFGPGTRLTVL.

This chain uses TRBV7-6 with TRBJ2-4; the D call of TRBD2 rests on TCRdb alone, since no DNA is present to check it. Germline V gives CDR1 SGHVS, CDR2 FNYEAQ. The length of the CDR3 is 15 residues. CDR3 protein: CASSLNYAGKNIQYF.

V and J are TRBV19 and TRBJ2-1; the D gene TCRdb calls, TRBD2, cannot be checked with no DNA. Germline V gives CDR1 LNHDA, CDR2 SQIVND (reference sequence). The CDR3 is 14 residues long. The CDR3 reads CASSYIGASSQLFF.

This chain uses TRBV7-9 with TRBJ2-5; the TRBD1 assignment by TCRdb is unverifiable without DNA. Germline values: CDR1 SEHNR, CDR2 FQNEAQ (reference sequence). This CDR3 spans 17 amino acids. The CDR3 loop reads CASSPTQTGGEEETQYF.

The chain is built from TRBV12-3 or TRBV12-4 and TRBJ1-5. This CDR3 is 13 amino acids long. CDR3 residues: CVSSLTASQPQHF.

V is TRBV6-2 or TRBV6-3 and J is TRBJ2-7; absent DNA, TCRdb's TRBD2 call cannot be checked. The CDR3 runs 14 residues. The germline CDR1 and CDR2 sequences are MNHEY and SVGEGT. CDR3 amino acids: CATRRASANYEQYF.

The rearrangement uses TRBV6-5 and TRBJ2-7; TCRdb lists TRBD1, though no DNA is available to test this call. CDR1 is MNHEY, CDR2 SVGAGI, per germline. The CDR3 is made up of 14 amino acids. CDR3: CASSYDRENGEQYF.

The J gene is TRBJ1-2, the V gene TRBV7-9. CDR1 and CDR2 from the germline V gene are SEHNR and FQNEAQ (reference sequence). The CDR3 sequence is 13 residues long. The CDR3 sequence is CASSLGAGNGYTF.

This chain uses TRBV5-1 with TRBJ1-6. The CDR3 extends over 14 amino acids. CDR1 and CDR2 from the germline V gene are SGHRS and YFSETQ. CDR3 region: CASSLDTSNSPLHF.

The rearrangement links TRBV7-9 to TRBJ2-1. This CDR3 has 12 residues. The germline V gene has CDR1 SEHNR and CDR2 FQNEAQ (reference sequence). The CDR3 is CASSYLLNEQFF.

The V gene is TRBV6-5, the J gene TRBJ1-3. CDR1 is MNHEY, CDR2 SVGAGI, per germline. The CDR3 sequence is 16 residues long. CDR3 sequence reads: CASSYSGGGSGNTIYF.

This chain uses TRBV2 with TRBJ2-1; TCRdb returns TRBD2, unconfirmable since there is no DNA. The CDR3 spans 15 residues. The germline gives CDR1 SNHLY, CDR2 FYNNEI. This chain's CDR3 is CASSSSGDAYNEQFF.

This chain uses TRBV2 with TRBJ2-2; the D call of TRBD1 rests on TCRdb alone, since no DNA is present to check it. The CDR3 totals 18 residues. From germline, CDR1 is SNHLY and CDR2 FYNNEI. CDR3: CASRDVWGSSLNTGELFF.

This chain connects TRBV6-5 to TRBJ1-1; the TRBD1 assignment by TCRdb is unverifiable without DNA. The germline V gene encodes CDR1 MNHEY and CDR2 SVGAGI. The CDR3 covers 14 residues. CDR3 residues: CASSYGTVNTEAFF.

V and J are TRBV5-1 and TRBJ2-1; the TCRdb call, TRBD2, lacks DNA for checking. This CDR3 contains 16 residues. Germline-derived CDR1 and CDR2 are SGHRS and YFSETQ. CDR3 loop: CASSPSTGSSYNEQFF.

V usage is TRBV4-2 and J usage is TRBJ1-1; there is no DNA to check the TCRdb D call of TRBD1. CDR1 LGHNA and CDR2 YNFKEQ come from the germline V gene. The CDR3 has 16 amino acids. The CDR3 loop reads CASSQEAGARGTEAFF.

The rearrangement links TRBV7-6 to TRBJ2-2; the TCRdb call, TRBD2, lacks DNA for checking. CDR3 length equals 16 residues. Per germline, CDR1 SGHVS and CDR2 FNYEAQ. The CDR3 protein is CASSPPAGGSPGELFF.

The genes are TRBV5-1 and TRBJ1-6; TCRdb calls TRBD1, which cannot be checked without DNA. The CDR3 extends over 15 amino acids. The germline V gene encodes CDR1 SGHRS and CDR2 YFSETQ. Here the CDR3 reads CASSPGQAANSPLHF. Drawing the rest from reference TRBV5-1 and TRBJ1-6, the complete variable domain is KAGVTQTPRYLIKTRGQQVTLSCSPISGHRSVSWYQQTPGQGLQFLFEYFSETQRNKGNFPGRFSGRQFSNSRSEMNVSTLELGDSALYLCASSPGQAANSPLHFGNGTRLTVT.

V is TRBV6-5 and J is TRBJ2-2; TCRdb proposes TRBD1, but this gene call is untestable without DNA. The CDR3 covers 15 residues. Germline CDR1 and CDR2: MNHEY and SVGAGI. The CDR3 is CASSYDSRTTGELFF.